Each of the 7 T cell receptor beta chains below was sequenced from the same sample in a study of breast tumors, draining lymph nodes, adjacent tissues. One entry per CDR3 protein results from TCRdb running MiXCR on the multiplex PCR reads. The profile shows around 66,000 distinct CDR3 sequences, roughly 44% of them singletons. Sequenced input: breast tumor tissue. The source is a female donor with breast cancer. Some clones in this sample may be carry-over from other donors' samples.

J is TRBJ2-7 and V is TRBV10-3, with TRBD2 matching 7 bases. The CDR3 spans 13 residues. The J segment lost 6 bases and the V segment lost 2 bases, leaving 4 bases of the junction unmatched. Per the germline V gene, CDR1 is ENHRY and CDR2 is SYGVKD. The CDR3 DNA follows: TGTGCCATCAGTGAGCGGGAGGAAGTCGAGCAGTACTTC. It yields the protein CAISEREEVEQYF.

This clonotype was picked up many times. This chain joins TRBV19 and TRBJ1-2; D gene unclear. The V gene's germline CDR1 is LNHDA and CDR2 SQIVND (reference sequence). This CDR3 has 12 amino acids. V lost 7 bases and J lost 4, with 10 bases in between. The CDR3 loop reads CASNGRPYGYTF. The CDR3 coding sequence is TGTGCCAGTAACGGCCGACCCTATGGCTACACCTTC. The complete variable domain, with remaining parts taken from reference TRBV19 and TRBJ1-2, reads DGGITQSPKYLFRKEGQNVTLSCEQNLNHDAMYWYRQDPGQGLRLIYYSQIVNDFQKGDIAEGYSVSREKKESFPLTVTSAQKNPTAFYLCASNGRPYGYTFGSGTRLTVV.

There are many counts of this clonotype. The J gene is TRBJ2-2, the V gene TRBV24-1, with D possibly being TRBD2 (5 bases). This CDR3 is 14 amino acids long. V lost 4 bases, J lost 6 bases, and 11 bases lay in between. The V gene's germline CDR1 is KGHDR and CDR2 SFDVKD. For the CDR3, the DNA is TGTGCCACCAGTGACTACACTAGTCCCGGGGAGCTGTTTTTT. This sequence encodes CATSDYTSPGELFF.

The CDR3 sequence: CASTTGTGGLQENTIYF. DNA for the CDR3: TGTGCTAGCACTACCGGGACAGGGGGATTACAGGAGAACACCATATATTTT. The chain employs TRBV12-5 and TRBJ1-3; TRBD1 matches at 11 bases. Per germline, CDR1 LGHNT and CDR2 FRNRAP. Trimming cost V 9 bases and J 7 bases; bases outside gene matches: 17. This CDR3 region has 17 residues.

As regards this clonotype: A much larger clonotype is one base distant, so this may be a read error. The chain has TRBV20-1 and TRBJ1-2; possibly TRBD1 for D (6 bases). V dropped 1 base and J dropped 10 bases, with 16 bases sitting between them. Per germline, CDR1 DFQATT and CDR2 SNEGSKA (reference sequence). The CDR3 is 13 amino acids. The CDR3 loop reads CSARVGGAGAYTF. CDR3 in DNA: TGCAGTGCTAGAGTCGGGGGGGCTGGTGCCTACACCTTC.

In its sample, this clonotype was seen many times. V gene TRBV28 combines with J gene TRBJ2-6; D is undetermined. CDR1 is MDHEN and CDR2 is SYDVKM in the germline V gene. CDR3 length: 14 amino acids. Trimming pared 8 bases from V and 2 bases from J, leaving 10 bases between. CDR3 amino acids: CASGRIAGANVLTF. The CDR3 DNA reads TGTGCCAGCGGCCGGATAGCTGGGGCCAACGTCCTGACTTTC.

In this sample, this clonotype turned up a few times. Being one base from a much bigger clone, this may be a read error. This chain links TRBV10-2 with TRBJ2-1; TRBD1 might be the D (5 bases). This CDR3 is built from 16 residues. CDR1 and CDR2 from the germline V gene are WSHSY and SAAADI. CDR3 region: CASSESLVAGYNEQLF. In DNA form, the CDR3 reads TGCGCCAGCAGTGAGTCGCTGGTAGCAGGGTACAATGAGCAGCTCTTC.